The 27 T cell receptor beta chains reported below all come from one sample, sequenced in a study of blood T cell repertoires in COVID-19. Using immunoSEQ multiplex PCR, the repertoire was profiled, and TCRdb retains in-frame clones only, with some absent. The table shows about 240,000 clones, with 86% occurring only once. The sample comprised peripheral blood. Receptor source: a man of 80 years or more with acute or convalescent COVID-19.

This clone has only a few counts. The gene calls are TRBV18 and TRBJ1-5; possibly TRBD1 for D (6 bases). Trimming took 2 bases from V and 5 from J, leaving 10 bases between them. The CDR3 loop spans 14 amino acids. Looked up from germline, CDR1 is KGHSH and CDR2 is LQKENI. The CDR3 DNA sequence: TGTGCCAGCTCACCAAAACAGGGAGATCAGCCCCAGCATTTT. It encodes CASSPKQGDQPQHF. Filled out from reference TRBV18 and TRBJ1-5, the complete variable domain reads NAGVMQNPRHLVRRRGQEARLRCSPMKGHSHVYWYRQLPEEGLKFMVYLQKENIIDESGMPKERFSAEFPKEGPSILRIQQVVRGDSAAYFCASSPKQGDQPQHFGDGTRLSIL.

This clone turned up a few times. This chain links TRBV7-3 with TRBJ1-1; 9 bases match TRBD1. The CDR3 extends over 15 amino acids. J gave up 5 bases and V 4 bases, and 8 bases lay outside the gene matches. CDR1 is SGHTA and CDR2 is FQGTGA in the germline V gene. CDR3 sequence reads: CASSSTGGGGTEAFF. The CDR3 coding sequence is TGTGCCAGCAGCTCCACAGGGGGCGGGGGTACTGAAGCTTTCTTT.

The CDR3: CASSSLGTTNYGYTF. CDR3 nucleotides: TGTGCCAGTAGTAGCCTTGGGACTACTAACTATGGCTACACCTTC. This chain uses TRBV19 with TRBJ1-2, with D tentatively TRBD1 (5 bases). The CDR3 consists of 15 residues. Trimming took 4 bases from V and 0 from J, leaving 12 bases between them. Per germline, CDR1 LNHDA and CDR2 SQIVND (reference sequence).

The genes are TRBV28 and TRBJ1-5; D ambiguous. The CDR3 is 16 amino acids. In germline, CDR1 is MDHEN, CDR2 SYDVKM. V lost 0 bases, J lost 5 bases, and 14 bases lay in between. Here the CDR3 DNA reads TGTGCCAGCAGTTTATGGGGAGGGAGTGGAGATCAGCCCCAGCATTTT. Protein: CASSLWGGSGDQPQHF.

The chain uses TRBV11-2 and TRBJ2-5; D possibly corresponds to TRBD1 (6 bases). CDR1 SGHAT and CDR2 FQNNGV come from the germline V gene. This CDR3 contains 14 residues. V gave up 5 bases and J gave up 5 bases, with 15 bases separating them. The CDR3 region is CASSGGPRVETQYF. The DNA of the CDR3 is TGTGCCAGCAGCGGGGGCCCCCGGGTGGAGACCCAGTACTTC.

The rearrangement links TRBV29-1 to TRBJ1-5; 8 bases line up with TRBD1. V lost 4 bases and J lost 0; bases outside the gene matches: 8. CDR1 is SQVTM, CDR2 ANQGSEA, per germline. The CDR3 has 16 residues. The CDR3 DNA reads TGCAGCGTTGTGACAGGGGCCAGTGATAGCAATCAGCCCCAGCATTTT. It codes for CSVVTGASDSNQPQHF.

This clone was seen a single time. CDR3 DNA sequence: TGTGCCAGCGGCGGGGTGGCAGGAAGGGGCACTGAAGCTTTCTTT. Translated, it gives CASGGVAGRGTEAFF. This chain uses TRBV9 with TRBJ1-1; D might be TRBD1 (5 bases). The V gene lost 7 bases and the J gene lost 4 bases, with 20 bases spanning the gap. The CDR3 is 15 amino acids. Germline V gene lookup returns CDR1 SGDLS and CDR2 YYNGEE.

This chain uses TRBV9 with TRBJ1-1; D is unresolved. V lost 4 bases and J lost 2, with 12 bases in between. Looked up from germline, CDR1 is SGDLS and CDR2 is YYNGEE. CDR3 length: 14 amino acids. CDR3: CASSFQDFNTEAFF. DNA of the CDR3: TGTGCCAGCAGCTTCCAGGACTTTAACACTGAAGCTTTCTTT.

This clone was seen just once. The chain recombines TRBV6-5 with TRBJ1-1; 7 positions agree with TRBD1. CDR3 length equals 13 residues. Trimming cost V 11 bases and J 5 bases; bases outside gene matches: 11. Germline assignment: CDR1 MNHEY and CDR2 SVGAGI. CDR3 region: CAGRRQGWTEAFF. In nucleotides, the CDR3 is TGTGCCGGCCGACGACAGGGCTGGACTGAAGCTTTCTTT.

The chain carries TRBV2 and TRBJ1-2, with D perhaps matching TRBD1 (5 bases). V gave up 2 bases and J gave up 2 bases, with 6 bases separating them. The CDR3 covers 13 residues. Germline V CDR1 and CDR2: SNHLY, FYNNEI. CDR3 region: CASSETGNYGYTF. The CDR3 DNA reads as TGTGCCAGCAGTGAAACAGGAAACTATGGCTACACCTTC.

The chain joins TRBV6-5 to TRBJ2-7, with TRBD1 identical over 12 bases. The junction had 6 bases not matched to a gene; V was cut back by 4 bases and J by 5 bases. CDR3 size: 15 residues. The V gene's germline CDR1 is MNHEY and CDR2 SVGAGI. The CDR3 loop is CASSSRGQGAHEQYF. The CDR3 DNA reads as TGTGCCAGCAGTTCGCGGGGACAGGGGGCCCACGAGCAGTACTTC.

CDR3 DNA sequence: TGTGCCAGTAGTATCCTCTCCGGGGACACTGAAGCTTTCTTT. Amino acids: CASSILSGDTEAFF. The rearrangement joins TRBV19 to TRBJ1-1; no firm D call. Germline V CDR1 and CDR2: LNHDA, SQIVND (reference sequence). V lost 3 bases, J lost 3 bases, and 11 bases lay in between. The CDR3 length is 14 residues.

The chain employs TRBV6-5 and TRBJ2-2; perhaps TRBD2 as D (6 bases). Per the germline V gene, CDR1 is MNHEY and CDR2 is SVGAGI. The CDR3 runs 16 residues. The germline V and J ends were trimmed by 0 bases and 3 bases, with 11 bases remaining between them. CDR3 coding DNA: TGTGCCAGCAGTTACTCGACGCGGAGGGACACCGGGGAGCTGTTTTTT. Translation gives CASSYSTRRDTGELFF.

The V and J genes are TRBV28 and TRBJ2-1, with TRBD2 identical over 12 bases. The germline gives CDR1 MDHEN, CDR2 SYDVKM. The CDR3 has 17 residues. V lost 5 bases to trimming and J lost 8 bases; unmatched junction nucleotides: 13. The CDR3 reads CASSPFQTSGSIHEQFF. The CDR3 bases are TGTGCCAGCAGTCCATTCCAGACTAGCGGGAGTATCCATGAGCAGTTCTTC.

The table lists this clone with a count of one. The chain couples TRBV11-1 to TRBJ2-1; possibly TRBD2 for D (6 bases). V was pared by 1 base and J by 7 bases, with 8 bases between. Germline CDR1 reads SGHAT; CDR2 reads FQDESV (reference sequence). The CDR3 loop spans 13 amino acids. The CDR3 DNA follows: TGTGCCAGCAGCTTAGGGGGGGTGAATGAGCAGTTCTTC. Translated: CASSLGGVNEQFF.

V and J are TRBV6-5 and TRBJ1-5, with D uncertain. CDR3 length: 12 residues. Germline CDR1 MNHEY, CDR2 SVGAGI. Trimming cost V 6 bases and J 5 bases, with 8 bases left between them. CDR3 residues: CASRREDQPQHF. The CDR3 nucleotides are TGTGCCAGCAGAAGGGAGGATCAGCCCCAGCATTTT.

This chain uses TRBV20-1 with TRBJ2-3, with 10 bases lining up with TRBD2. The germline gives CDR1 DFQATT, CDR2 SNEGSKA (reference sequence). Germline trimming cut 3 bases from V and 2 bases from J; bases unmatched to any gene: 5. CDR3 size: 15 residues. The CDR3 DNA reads TGCAGTGCTAGTTTACTAGCGGGATTCACAGATACGCAGTATTTT. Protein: CSASLLAGFTDTQYF.

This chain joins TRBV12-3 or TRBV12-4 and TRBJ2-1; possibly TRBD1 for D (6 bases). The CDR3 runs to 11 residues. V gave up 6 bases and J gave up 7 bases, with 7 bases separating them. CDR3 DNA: TGTGCCAGCAGACAGGGAAATGAGCAGTTCTTC. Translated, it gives CASRQGNEQFF.

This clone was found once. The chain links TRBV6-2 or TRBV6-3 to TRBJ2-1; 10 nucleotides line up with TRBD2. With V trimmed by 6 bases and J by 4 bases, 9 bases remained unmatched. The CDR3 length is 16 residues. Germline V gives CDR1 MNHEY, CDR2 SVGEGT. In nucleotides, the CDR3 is TGTGCCAGCAGCCCCGGACTAGCGGTGTTGTACAATGAGCAGTTCTTC. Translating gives CASSPGLAVLYNEQFF.

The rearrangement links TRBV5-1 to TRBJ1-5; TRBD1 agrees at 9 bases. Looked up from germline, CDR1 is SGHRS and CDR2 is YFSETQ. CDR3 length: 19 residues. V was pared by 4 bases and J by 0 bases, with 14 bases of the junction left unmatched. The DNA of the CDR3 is TGCGCCAGCAGCGCCTTACCGGGACAGGGAAGTGGTAGCAATCAGCCCCAGCATTTT. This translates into CASSALPGQGSGSNQPQHF.

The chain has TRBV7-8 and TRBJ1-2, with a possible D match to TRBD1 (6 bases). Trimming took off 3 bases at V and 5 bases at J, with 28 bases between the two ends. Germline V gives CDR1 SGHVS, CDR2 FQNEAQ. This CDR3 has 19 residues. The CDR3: CASSLNRQEQSFIQYGYTF. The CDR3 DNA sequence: TGTGCCAGCAGCTTGAACAGACAGGAACAGTCTTTTATCCAATATGGCTACACCTTC.

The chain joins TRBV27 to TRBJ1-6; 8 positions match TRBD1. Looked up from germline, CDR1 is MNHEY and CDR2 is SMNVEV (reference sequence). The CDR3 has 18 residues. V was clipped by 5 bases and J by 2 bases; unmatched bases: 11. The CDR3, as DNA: TGTGCCAGCAGTCACCACCGACAGGGGAGCCCCTATAATTCACCCCTCCACTTT. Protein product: CASSHHRQGSPYNSPLHF.

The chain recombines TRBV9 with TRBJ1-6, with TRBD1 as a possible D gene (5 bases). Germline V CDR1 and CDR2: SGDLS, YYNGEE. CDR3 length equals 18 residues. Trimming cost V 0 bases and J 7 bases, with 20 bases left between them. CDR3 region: CASSVVDNRPGENSPLHF. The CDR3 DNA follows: TGTGCCAGCAGCGTAGTTGACAACAGGCCGGGAGAAAATTCACCCCTCCACTTT. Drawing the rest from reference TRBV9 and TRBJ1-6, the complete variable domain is DSGVTQTPKHLITATGQRVTLRCSPRSGDLSVYWYQQSLDQGLQFLIQYYNGEERAKGNILERFSAQQFPDLHSELNLSSLELGDSALYFCASSVVDNRPGENSPLHFGNGTRLTVT.

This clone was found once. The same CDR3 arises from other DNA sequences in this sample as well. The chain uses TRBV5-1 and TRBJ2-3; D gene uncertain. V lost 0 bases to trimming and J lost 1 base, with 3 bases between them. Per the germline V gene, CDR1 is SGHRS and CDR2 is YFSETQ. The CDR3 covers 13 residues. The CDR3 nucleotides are TGCGCCAGCAGCTTGGCTGGCACAGATACGCAGTATTTT. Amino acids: CASSLAGTDTQYF.

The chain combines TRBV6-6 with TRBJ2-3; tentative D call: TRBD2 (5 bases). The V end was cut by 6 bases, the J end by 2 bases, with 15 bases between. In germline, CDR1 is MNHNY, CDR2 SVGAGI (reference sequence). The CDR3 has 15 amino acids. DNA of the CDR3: TGTGCCAGCAGGGAACGCAGCGGAGTCACAGATACGCAGTATTTT. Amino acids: CASRERSGVTDTQYF.

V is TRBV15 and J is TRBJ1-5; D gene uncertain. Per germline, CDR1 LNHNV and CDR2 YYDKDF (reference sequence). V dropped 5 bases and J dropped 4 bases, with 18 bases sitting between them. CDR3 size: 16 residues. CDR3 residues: CATSRKAVRGNQPQHF. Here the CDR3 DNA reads TGTGCCACCAGCCGAAAAGCGGTACGTGGAAATCAGCCCCAGCATTTT. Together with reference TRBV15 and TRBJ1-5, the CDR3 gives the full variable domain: DAMVIQNPRYQVTQFGKPVTLSCSQTLNHNVMYWYQQKSSQAPKLLFHYYDKDFNNEADTPDNFQSRRPNTSFCFLDIRSPGLGDTAMYLCATSRKAVRGNQPQHFGDGTRLSIL.

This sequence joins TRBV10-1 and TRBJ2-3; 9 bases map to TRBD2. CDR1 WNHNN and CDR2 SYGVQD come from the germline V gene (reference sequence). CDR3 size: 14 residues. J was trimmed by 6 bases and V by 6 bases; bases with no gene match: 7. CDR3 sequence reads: CASRLAGPGDTQYF. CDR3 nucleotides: TGCGCCAGCAGGCTAGCGGGGCCGGGGGATACGCAGTATTTT.